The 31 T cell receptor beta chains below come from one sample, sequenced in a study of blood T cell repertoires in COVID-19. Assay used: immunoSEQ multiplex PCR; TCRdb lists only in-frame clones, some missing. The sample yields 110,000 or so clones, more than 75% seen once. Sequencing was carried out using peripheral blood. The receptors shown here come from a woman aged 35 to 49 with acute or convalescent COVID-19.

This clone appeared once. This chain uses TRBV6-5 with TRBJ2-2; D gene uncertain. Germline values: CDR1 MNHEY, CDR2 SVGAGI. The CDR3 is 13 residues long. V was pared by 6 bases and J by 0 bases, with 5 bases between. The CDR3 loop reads CASRTANTGELFF. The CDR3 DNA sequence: TGTGCCAGCAGAACGGCGAACACCGGGGAGCTGTTTTTT.

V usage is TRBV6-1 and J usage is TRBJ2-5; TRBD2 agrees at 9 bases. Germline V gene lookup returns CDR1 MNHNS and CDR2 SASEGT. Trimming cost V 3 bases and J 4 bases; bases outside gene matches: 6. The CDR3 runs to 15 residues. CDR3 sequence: CASSDLAGGLETQYF. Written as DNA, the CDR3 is TGTGCCAGCAGTGATCTCGCGGGGGGGTTAGAGACCCAGTACTTC.

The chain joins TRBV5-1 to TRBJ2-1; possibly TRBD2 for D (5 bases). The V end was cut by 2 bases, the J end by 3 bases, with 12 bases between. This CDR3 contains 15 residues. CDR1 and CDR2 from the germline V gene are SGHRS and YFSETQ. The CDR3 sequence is CASSFRIGSYNEQFF. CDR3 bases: TGCGCCAGCAGCTTCCGCATTGGGAGCTACAATGAGCAGTTCTTC.

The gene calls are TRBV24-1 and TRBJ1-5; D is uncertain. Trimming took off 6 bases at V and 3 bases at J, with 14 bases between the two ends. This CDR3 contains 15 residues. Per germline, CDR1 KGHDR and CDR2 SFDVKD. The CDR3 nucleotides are TGTGCCACCAGTAGCGGGGAAATGTACAATCAGCCCCAGCATTTT. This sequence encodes CATSSGEMYNQPQHF.

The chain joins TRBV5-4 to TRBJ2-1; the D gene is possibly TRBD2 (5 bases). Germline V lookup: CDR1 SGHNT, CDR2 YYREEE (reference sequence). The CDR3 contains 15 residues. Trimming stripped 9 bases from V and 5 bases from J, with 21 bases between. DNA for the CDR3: TGTGCCATCGCAACGGGGAACGCGCTGGACAATGAGCAGTTCTTC. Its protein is CAIATGNALDNEQFF.

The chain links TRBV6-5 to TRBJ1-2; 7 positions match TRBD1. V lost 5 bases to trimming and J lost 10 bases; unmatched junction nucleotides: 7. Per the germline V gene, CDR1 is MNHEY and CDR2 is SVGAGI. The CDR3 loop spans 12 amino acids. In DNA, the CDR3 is TGTGCCAGCAGTCGACGACAGGGATACTACACCTTC. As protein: CASSRRQGYYTF.

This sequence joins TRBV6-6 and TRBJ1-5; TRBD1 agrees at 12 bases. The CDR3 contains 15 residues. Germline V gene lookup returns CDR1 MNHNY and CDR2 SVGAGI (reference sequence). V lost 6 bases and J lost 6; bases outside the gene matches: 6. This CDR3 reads CASSLGTGGGQPQHF. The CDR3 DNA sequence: TGTGCCAGCAGCCTCGGGACAGGGGGCGGTCAGCCCCAGCATTTT.

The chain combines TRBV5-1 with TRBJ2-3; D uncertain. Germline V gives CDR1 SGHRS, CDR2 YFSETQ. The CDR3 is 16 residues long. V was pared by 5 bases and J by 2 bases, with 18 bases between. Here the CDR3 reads CASRLPDLSPTDTQYF. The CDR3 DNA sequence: TGCGCCAGCAGGCTTCCCGATCTAAGCCCCACAGATACGCAGTATTTT.

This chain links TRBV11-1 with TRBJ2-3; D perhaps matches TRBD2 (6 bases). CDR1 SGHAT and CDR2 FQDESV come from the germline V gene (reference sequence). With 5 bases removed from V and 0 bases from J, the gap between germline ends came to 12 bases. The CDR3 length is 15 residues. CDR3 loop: CASSPIGTSTDTQYF. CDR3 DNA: TGTGCCAGCAGCCCGATTGGGACTAGCACAGATACGCAGTATTTT.

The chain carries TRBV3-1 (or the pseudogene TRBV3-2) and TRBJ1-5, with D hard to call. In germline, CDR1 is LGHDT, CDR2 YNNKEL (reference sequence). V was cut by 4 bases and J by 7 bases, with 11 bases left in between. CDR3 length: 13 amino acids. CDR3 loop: CASSRLPGQPQHF. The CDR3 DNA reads TGTGCCAGCAGCCGGCTACCGGGACAGCCCCAGCATTTT.

CDR3 sequence reads: CASSLEQGSYNEQFF. The CDR3 region has the DNA TGTGCCAGCAGCTTAGAGCAGGGATCCTACAATGAGCAGTTCTTC. This chain links TRBV7-2 with TRBJ2-1; maybe TRBD1 (5 bases). Germline CDR1 is SGHTA and CDR2 is FQGNSA. CDR3 size: 15 residues. Trimming removed 1 base from V and 1 base from J, with 8 bases in between.

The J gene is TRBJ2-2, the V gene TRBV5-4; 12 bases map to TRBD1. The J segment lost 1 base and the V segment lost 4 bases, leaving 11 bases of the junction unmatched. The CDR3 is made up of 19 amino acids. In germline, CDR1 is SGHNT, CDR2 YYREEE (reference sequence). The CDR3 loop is CASSPGTGGGRWNTGELFF. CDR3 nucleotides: TGTGCCAGCAGCCCCGGGACAGGGGGCGGCCGGTGGAACACCGGGGAGCTGTTTTTT.

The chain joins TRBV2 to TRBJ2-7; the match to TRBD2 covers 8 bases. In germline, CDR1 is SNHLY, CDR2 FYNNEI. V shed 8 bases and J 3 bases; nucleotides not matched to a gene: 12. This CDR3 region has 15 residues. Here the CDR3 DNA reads TGTGCCAGCCGTAGTCTGGCTAGCGGGTACTACGAGCAGTACTTC. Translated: CASRSLASGYYEQYF. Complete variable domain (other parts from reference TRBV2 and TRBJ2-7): EPEVTQTPSHQVTQMGQEVILRCVPISNHLYFYWYRQILGQKVEFLVSFYNNEISEKSEIFDDQFSVERPDGSNFTLKIRSTKLEDSAMYFCASRSLASGYYEQYFGPGTRLTVT.

This chain's CDR3 is CASSLRNEQFF. CDR3 in DNA: TGTGCCAGCAGTTTGCGCAATGAGCAGTTCTTC. This chain joins TRBV12-3 or TRBV12-4 and TRBJ2-1; D is ambiguous. The length of the CDR3 is 11 residues. Trimming left V 3 bases short and J 6 bases short, with 3 bases between.

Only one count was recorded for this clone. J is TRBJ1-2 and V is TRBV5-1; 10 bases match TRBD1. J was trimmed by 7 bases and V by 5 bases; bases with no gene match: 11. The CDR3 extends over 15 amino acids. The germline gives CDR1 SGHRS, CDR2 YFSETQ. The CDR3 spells CASRYRTGGESGYTF. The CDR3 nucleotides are TGCGCCAGCAGGTATCGGACAGGGGGTGAGAGTGGCTACACCTTC.

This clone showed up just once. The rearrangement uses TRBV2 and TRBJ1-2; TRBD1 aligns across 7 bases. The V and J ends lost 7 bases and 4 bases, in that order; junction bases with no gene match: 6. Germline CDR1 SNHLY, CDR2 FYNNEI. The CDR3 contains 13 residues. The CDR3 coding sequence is TGTGCCAGCATGGCTGGGGACAGCTATGGCTACACCTTC. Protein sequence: CASMAGDSYGYTF.

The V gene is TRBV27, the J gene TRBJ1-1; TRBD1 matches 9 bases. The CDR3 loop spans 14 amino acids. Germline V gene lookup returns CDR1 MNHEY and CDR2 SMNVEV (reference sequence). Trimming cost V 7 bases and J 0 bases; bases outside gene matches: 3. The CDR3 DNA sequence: TGTGCCAGCAAACGGGACAGGGTGAACACTGAAGCTTTCTTT. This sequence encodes CASKRDRVNTEAFF.

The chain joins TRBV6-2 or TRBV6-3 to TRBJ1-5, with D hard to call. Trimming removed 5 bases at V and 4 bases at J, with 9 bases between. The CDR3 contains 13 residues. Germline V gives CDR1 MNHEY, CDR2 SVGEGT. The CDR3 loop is CASSAGLNQPQHF. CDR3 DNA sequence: TGTGCCAGCAGTGCGGGCCTAAATCAGCCCCAGCATTTT.

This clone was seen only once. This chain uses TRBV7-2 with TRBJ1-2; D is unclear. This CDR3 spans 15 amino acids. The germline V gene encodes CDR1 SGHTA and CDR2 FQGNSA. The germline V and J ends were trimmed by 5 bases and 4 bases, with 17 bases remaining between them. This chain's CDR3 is CASSLRGGLPYGYTF. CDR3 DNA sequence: TGTGCCAGCAGCCTGCGAGGAGGGTTGCCCTATGGCTACACCTTC.

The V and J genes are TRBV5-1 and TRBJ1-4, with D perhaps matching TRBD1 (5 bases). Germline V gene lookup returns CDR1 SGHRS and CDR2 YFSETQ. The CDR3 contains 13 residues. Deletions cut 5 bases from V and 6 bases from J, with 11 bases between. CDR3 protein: CASRGRTDEKLFF. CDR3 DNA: TGCGCCAGCAGGGGGCGAACGGATGAAAAACTGTTTTTT.

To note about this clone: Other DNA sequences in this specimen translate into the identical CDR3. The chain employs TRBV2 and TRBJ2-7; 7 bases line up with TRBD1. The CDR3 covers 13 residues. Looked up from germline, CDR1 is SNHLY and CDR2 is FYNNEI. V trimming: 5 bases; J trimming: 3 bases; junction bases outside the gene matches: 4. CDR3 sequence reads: CASSRDRDYEQYF. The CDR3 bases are TGTGCCAGCAGTCGTGACAGGGACTACGAGCAGTACTTC.

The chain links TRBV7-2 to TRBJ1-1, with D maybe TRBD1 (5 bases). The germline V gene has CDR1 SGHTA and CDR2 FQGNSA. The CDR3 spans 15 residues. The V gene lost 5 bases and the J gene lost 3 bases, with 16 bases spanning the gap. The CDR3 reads CASSASAGRDTEAFF. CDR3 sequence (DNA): TGTGCCAGCAGCGCAAGCGCTGGCAGGGACACTGAAGCTTTCTTT.

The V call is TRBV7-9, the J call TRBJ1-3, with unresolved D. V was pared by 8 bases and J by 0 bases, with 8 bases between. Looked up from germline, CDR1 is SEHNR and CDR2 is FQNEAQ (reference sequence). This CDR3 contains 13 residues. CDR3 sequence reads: CASRVLSGNTIYF. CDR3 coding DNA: TGTGCCAGCCGGGTCCTCTCTGGAAACACCATATATTTT.

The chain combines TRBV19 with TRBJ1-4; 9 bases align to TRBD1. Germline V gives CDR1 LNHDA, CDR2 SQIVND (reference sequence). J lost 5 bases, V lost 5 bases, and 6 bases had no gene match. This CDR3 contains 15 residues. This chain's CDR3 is CASSVAGTGNEKLFF. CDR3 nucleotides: TGTGCCAGTAGTGTTGCCGGGACAGGGAATGAAAAACTGTTTTTT.

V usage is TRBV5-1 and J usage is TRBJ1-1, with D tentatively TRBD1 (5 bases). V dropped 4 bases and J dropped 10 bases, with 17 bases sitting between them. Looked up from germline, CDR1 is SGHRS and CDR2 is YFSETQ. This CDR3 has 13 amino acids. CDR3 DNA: TGCGCCAGCAGCGAGGGCCTGGGGGGTAGAGCTTTCTTT. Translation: CASSEGLGGRAFF. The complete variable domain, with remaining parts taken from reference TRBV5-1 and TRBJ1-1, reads KAGVTQTPRYLIKTRGQQVTLSCSPISGHRSVSWYQQTPGQGLQFLFEYFSETQRNKGNFPGRFSGRQFSNSRSEMNVSTLELGDSALYLCASSEGLGGRAFFGQGTRLTVV.

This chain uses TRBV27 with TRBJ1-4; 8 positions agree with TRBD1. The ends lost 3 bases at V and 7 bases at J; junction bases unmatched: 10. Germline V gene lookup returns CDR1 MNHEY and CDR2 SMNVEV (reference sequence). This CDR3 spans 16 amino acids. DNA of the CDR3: TGTGCCAGCAGTTTCATGAGGGCAGGGGGCATTGAAAAACTGTTTTTT. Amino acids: CASSFMRAGGIEKLFF.

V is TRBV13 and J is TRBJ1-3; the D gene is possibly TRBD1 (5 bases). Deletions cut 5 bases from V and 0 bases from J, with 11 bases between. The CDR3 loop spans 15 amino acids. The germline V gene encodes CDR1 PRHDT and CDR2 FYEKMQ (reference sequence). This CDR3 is CASSLGQSSGNTIYF. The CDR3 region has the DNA TGTGCCAGCAGCCTCGGACAAAGCTCTGGAAACACCATATATTTT.

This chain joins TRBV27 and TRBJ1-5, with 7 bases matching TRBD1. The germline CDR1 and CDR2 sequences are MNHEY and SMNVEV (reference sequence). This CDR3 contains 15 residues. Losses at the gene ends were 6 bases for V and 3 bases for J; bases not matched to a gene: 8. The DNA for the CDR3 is TGTGCCAGCAGCCCCGGGACAGCATACAATCAGCCCCAGCATTTT. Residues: CASSPGTAYNQPQHF.

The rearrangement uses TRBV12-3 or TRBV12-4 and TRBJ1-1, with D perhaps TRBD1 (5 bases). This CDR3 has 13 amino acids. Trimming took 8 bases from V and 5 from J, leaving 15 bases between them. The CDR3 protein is CASHPGRGTEAFF. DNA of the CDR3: TGTGCCAGCCATCCGGGGCGGGGGACTGAAGCTTTCTTT.

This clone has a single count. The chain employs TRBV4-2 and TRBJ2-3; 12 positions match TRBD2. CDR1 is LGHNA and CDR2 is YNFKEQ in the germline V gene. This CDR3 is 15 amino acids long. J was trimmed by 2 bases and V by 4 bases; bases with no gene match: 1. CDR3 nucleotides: TGTGCCAGCAGCCCTAGCGGGGGGGCCACAGATACGCAGTATTTT. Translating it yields CASSPSGGATDTQYF.

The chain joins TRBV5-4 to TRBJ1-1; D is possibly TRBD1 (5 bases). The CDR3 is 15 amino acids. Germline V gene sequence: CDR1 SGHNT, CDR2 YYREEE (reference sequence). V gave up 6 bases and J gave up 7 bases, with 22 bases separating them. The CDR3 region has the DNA TGTGCCAGCAAAACCCCGGGCGGCAGGGTGGGTGAAGCTTTCTTT. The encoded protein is CASKTPGGRVGEAFF.